This T cell receptor beta chain derives from a study of shared clonotypes between healthy human individuals. Study-wide results and caveats: Some clonotypes were shared by all four sorted-subset donors, while others were not shared. The non-shared ones had lower generation probabilities than the shared ones.

Sequencing was at deep level. Each cell subset's genomic DNA was divided evenly among several immunoSEQ plates. TCRdb's table, derived via immunoSEQ multiplex PCR, lists solely in-frame clones and lacks some. The sample holds 2.5 million or so clones; around nine tenths are singletons and the top ten take around 0.14%. V trimming: 5 bases; J trimming: 5 bases; junction bases outside the gene matches: 11. CDR1 is SGHNT, CDR2 YYREEE, per germline (reference sequence). The CDR3 sequence is 15 residues long. On this clone itself: Its cognate antigen is unknown.

The chain is built from TRBV5-4 and TRBJ2-5; 8 bases are shared with TRBD2. Sequencing was performed on naive CD4+ T cells sorted from blood. Subset given: CD45RA+ positively selected. This sequence originates from a man aged 18 to 30 in good health. CDR3 sequence: CASRLAGTQGETQYF. CDR3 coding DNA: TGTGCCAGCAGGTTAGCGGGGACCCAAGGGGAGACCCAGTACTTC.